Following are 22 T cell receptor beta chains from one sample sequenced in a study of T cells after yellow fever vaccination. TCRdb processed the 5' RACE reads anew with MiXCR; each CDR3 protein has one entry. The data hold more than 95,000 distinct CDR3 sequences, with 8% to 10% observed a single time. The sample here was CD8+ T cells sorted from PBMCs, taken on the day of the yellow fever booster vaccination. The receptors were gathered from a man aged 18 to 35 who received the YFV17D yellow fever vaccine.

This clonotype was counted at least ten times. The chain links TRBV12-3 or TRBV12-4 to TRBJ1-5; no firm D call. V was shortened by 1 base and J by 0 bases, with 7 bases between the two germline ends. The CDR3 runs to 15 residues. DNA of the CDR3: TGTGCCAGCAGTTTAGGGACTCATAGCAATCAGCCCCAGCATTTT. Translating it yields CASSLGTHSNQPQHF.

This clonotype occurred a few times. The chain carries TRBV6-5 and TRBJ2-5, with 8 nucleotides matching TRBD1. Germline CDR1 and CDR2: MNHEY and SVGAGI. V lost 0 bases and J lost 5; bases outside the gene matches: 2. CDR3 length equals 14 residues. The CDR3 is CASSYSDRAETQYF. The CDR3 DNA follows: TGTGCCAGCAGTTACTCGGACAGGGCGGAGACCCAGTACTTC.

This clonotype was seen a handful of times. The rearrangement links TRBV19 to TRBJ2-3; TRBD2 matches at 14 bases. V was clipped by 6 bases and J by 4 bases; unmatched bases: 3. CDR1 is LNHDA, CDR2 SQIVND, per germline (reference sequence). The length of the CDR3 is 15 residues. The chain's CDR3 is CASRPGLAGADTQYF. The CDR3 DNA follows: TGTGCCAGTAGGCCGGGACTAGCGGGGGCAGATACGCAGTATTTT.

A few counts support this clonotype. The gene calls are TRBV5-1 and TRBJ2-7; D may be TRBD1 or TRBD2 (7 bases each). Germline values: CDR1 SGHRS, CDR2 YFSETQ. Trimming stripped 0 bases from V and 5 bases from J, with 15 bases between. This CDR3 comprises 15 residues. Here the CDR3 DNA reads TGCGCCAGCAGCTTGGCTGGGAGGGGGCGCGACGAGCAGTACGTC. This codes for CASSLAGRGRDEQYV.

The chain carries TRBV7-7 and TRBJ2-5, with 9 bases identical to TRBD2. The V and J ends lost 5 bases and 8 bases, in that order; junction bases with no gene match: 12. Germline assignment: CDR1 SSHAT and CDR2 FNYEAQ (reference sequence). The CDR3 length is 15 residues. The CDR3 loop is CASSHGPSGARTQYF. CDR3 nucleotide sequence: TGTGCCAGCAGCCACGGCCCTAGCGGGGCGCGCACCCAGTACTTC.

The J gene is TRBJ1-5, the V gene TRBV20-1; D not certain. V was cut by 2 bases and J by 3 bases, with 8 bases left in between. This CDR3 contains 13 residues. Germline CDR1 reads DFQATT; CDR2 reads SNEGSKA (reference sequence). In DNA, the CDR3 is TGCAGTGCTAGAATTAGTGACAATCAGCCCCAGCATTTT. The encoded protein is CSARISDNQPQHF.

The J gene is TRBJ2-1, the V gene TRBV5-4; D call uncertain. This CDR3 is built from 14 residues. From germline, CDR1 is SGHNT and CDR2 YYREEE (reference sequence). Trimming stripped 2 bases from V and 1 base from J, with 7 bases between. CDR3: CASSFVGSYNEQFF. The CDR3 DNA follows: TGTGCCAGCAGCTTTGTTGGTTCCTACAATGAGCAGTTCTTC.

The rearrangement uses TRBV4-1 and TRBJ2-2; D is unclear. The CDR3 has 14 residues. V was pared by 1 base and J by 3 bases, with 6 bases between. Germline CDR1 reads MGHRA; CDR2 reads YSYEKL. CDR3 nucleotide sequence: TGCGCCAGCAGCCAAGGGCCGTACACCGGGGAGCTGTTTTTT. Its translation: CASSQGPYTGELFF.

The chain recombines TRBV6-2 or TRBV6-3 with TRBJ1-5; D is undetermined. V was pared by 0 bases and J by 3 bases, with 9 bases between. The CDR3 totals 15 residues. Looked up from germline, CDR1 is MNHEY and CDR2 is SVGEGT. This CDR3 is CASSYSGNTNQPQHF. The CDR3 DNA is TGTGCCAGCAGTTACTCGGGGAATACCAATCAGCCCCAGCATTTT.

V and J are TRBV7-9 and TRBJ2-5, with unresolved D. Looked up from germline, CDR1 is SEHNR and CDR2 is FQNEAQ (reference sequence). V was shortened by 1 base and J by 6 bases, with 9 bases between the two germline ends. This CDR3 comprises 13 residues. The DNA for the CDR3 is TGTGCCAGCAGCTTAGTTTCAGGAAAGACCCAGTACTTC. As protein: CASSLVSGKTQYF. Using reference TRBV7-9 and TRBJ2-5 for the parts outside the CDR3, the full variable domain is DTGVSQNPRHKITKRGQNVTFRCDPISEHNRLYWYRQTLGQGPEFLTYFQNEAQLEKSRLLSDRFSAERPKGSFSTLEIQRTEQGDSAMYLCASSLVSGKTQYFGPGTRLLVL.

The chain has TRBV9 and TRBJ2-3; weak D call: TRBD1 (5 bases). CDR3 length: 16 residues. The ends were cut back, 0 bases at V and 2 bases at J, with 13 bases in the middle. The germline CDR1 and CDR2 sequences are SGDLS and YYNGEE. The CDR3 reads CASSVAESGNTDTQYF. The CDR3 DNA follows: TGTGCCAGCAGCGTAGCGGAGTCAGGGAACACAGATACGCAGTATTTT.

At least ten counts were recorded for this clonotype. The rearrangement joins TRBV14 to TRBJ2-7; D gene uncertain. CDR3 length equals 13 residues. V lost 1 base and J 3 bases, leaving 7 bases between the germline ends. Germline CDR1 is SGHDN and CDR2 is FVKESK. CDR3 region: CASSQASYYEQYF. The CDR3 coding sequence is TGTGCCAGCAGCCAAGCCAGCTACTACGAGCAGTACTTC. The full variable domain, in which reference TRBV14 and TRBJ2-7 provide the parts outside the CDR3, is EAGVTQFPSHSVIEKGQTVTLRCDPISGHDNLYWYRRVMGKEIKFLLHFVKESKQDESGMPNNRFLAERTGGTYSTLKVQPAELEDSGVYFCASSQASYYEQYFGPGTRLTVT.

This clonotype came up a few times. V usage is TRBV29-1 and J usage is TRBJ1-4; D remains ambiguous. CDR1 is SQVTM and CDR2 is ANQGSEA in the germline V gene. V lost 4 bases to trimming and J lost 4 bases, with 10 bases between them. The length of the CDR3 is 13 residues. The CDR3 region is CSVAIGSNEKLFF. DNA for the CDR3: TGCAGCGTTGCCATCGGTAGTAATGAAAAACTGTTTTTT.

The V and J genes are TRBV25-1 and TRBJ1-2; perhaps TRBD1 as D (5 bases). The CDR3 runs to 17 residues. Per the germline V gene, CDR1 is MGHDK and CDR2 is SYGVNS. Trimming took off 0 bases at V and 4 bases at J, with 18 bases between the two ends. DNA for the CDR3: TGTGCCAGCAGTGAATATAGTAACAGGCCCGGTATCTATGGCTACACCTTC. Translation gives CASSEYSNRPGIYGYTF.

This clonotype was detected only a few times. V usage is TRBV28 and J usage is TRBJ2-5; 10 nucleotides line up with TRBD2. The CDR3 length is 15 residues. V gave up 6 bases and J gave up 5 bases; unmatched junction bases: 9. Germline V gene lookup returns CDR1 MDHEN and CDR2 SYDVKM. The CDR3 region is CASRQLAGRRETQYF. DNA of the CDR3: TGTGCCAGCAGACAACTAGCGGGGAGGAGGGAGACCCAGTACTTC.

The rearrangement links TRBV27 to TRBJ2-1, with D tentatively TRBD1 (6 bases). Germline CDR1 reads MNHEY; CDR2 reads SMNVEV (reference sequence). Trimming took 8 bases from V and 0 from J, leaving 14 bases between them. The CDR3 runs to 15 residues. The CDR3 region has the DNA TGTGCCAGCGTTGGGGGCGACCACTCCTACAATGAGCAGTTCTTC. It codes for CASVGGDHSYNEQFF.

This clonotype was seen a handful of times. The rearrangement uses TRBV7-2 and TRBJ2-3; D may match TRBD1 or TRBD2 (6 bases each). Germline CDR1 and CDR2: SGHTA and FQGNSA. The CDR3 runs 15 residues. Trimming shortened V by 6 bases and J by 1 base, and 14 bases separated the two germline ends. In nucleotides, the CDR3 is TGTGCCAGCAGACCCCCGGGGGCGGGCACAGATACGCAGTATTTT. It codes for CASRPPGAGTDTQYF.

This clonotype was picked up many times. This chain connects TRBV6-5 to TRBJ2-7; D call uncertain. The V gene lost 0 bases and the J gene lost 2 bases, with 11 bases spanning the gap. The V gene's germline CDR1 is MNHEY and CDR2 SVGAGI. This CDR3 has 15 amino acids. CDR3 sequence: CASSYSPLRPYEQYF. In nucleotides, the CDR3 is TGTGCCAGCAGTTACTCGCCTCTACGACCCTACGAGCAGTACTTC.

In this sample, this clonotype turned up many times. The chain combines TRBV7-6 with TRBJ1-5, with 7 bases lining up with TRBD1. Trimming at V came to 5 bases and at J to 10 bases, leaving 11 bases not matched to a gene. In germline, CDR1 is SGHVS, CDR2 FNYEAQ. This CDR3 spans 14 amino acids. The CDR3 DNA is TGTGCCAGCAGCCAGACAGGGTGGGGGGGACCCCAGCATTTT. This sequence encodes CASSQTGWGGPQHF.

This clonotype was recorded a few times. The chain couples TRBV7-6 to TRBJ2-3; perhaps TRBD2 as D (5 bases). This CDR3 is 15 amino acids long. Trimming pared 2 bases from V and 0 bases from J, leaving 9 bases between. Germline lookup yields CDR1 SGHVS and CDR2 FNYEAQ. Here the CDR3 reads CASSLRSASTDTQYF. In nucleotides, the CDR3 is TGTGCCAGCAGCTTACGTAGCGCTAGCACAGATACGCAGTATTTT. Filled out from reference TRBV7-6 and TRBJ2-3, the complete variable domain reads GAGVSQSPRYKVTKRGQDVALRCDPISGHVSLYWYRQALGQGPEFLTYFNYEAQQDKSGLPNDRFSAERPEGSISTLTIQRTEQRDSAMYRCASSLRSASTDTQYFGPGTRLTVL.

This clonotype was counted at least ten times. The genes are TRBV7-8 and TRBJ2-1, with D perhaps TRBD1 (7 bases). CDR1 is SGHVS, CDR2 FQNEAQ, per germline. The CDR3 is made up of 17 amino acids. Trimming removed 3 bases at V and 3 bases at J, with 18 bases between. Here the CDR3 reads CASSFTTTGRIYNEQFF. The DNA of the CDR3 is TGTGCCAGCAGCTTCACTACGACAGGGAGGATCTACAATGAGCAGTTCTTC.

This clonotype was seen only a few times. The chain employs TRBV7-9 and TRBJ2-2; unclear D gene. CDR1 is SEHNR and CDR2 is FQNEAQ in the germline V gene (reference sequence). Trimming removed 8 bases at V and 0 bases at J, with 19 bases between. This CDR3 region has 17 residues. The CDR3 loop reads CASRMAATYPNTGELFF. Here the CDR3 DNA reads TGTGCCAGCCGCATGGCGGCAACCTACCCGAACACCGGGGAGCTGTTTTTT.